This T cell receptor beta chain was identified in a study of blood T cell repertoires in COVID-19. As for the study in general: PBMCs, B-cell-depleted T cells, or T cells provided the cDNA or gDNA that made up the material.

Per the study methods: Estimation of nucleated cell counts was performed using reference gene primer amplification. The data were produced by immunoSEQ multiplex PCR, yet TCRdb's version contains in-frame clones alone and is incomplete. V and J calls and clone size are as listed in that table; D and trimming were resolved from the DNA. This sample has 100,000 to 150,000 clones, with more than 70% found just once. Germline V gene data show CDR1 as LGHDT and CDR2 as YNNKEL (reference sequence). Trimming cost V 2 bases and J 0 bases, with 7 bases left between them. The CDR3 covers 15 residues. Seattle-derived patients entered the study during active infection and were followed longitudinally.

The chain recombines TRBV3-1 (or the pseudogene TRBV3-2) with TRBJ1-4; weak D call: TRBD1 (5 bases). This TCR was recovered from a woman older than 75 with COVID-19, enrolled during active disease. Sequenced: peripheral blood. This CDR3 reads CASSQQGTTNEKLFF. CDR3 in DNA: TGTGCCAGCAGCCAACAGGGAACAACTAATGAAAAACTGTTTTTT.